This is a list of T cell receptor beta chains from one sample in a study of OX40 agonist ivuxolimab in advanced cancers. Method: immunoSEQ multiplex PCR; TCRdb's copy keeps in-frame clones and lacks some. The data show 75,000 to 95,000 clones, with approximately 88% seen just once and more than 8.5% held by the top ten. Source: CD4+ or CD8+ T cells sorted from blood, taken in a trial of the OX40 agonist ivuxolimab. The receptor source for this set is an adult with an advanced solid tumor such as melanoma, head and neck, liver or kidney cancer. The CDR3 runs from the conserved cysteine through the conserved F or W. A D gene is named only where the DNA matches it firmly. A row's size may be missing; if present it is once, few, many or a size class.

clone_size j_call d_call v_call cdr3_nt cdr3_aa
- TRBJ2-3 - TRBV5-1 TGCGCCAGCAGCTTGGGAGGATTCACAGATACGCAGTATTTT CASSLGGFTDTQYF
- TRBJ1-5 TRBD1 TRBV7-2 TGTGCCAGCAGTGGACAATCACAGGGGAATCAGCCCCAGCATTTT CASSGQSQGNQPQHF
- TRBJ2-2 - TRBV2 TGTGCCAGCAGCGCTCCGGGACAAACCGGGGAGCTGTTTTTT CASSAPGQTGELFF
- TRBJ2-5 - TRBV20-1 TGCAGTGCTGGGCGGGAGACCCAGTACTTC CSAGRETQYF
- TRBJ1-2 - TRBV27 TGTGCCAGCAGTCCGCAGGGGAGAGGCTACACCTTC CASSPQGRGYTF
- TRBJ2-3 - TRBV4-1 TGCGCCAGCAGCGTGTGGGGCCAAAGCACAGATACGCAGTATTTT CASSVWGQSTDTQYF
- TRBJ1-1 - TRBV28 TGTGCCAGCAGTCTTTCAGACACTGAAGCTTTCTTT CASSLSDTEAFF
- TRBJ2-5 TRBD1 TRBV5-1 TGCGCCAGCAGCACCGGACAGGGCCACCAAGAGACCCAGTACTTC CASSTGQGHQETQYF
- TRBJ2-3 - TRBV29-1 TGCAGCGTTACCGGACCTACCAGCGTGGATACGCAGTATTTT CSVTGPTSVDTQYF
- TRBJ1-1 TRBD1 TRBV14 TGTGCCAGCAGCCGAAACAGGGGTGAAGCTTTCTTT CASSRNRGEAFF
few TRBJ1-6 - TRBV13 TGTGCCAGCAGCTTATCCCCAGGGAGGGGAGATTCACCCCTCCACTTT CASSLSPGRGDSPLHF
- TRBJ1-6 - TRBV11-2 TGTGCCAGCAGCATACCCCCTATTCCTTCACCCCTCCACTTT CASSIPPIPSPLHF
few TRBJ1-5 - TRBV28 TGTGCCAGCAGTTTCGTGAACCTCTCCGCAAATCAGCCCCAGCATTTT CASSFVNLSANQPQHF
once TRBJ2-3 TRBD2 TRBV7-2 TGTGCCAGCAGCTTAAGTAGCGGGAGCGGGGGAGATACGCAGTATTTT CASSLSSGSGGDTQYF
- TRBJ1-2 - TRBV29-1 TGCAGCGTGGCAGGGATAGAGAGCTATGGCTACACCTTC CSVAGIESYGYTF
- TRBJ2-1 TRBD2 TRBV29-1 TGCAGCGTTGAAAAGGCGGGAGGAGCCTACAATGAGCAGTTCTTC CSVEKAGGAYNEQFF
few TRBJ1-5 - TRBV4-1 TGCGCCAGCAGCCAAGGCATTAGCAGCAATCAGCCCCAGCATTTT CASSQGISSNQPQHF
- TRBJ2-2 - TRBV6-5 TGTGCCAGCAGTTATATGGGAGGCACCGGGGAGCTGTTTTTT CASSYMGGTGELFF
few TRBJ2-7 - TRBV5-6 TGTGCCAGCAGCTTGGAGGCAGCCAGCTTTTCCTCCTACGAGCAGTACTTC CASSLEAASFSSYEQYF
- TRBJ2-5 TRBD2 TRBV5-4 TGTGCCAGCAGCCGGACAGCGGGAGGAGAAGGAGAGACCCAGTACTTC CASSRTAGGEGETQYF
- TRBJ2-1 - TRBV7-3 TGTGCCAGCAGCTTACTCGGCCCGGGGAAAGAGCAGTTCTTC CASSLLGPGKEQFF
- TRBJ2-7 TRBD2 TRBV29-1 TGCAGCGTTGGGCTAGCGGGGGCCTACGAGCAGTACTTC CSVGLAGAYEQYF
- TRBJ2-2 - TRBV5-1 TGCGCCAGCAGCTTGTTTCTGGACACCGGGGAGCTGTTTTTT CASSLFLDTGELFF